Below, 8 T cell receptor beta chains from the same sample are listed, as sequenced in a study of blood T cells in healthy people across ages. For the second PCR, which ran for about 7 to 11 cycles, a sample-barcoded 5' primer and a J-beta primer mix were used. TCRdb processed the 5' RACE reads anew with MiXCR; each CDR3 protein has one entry. The sample shows more than 800,000 distinct CDR3 sequences, 29% of them seen only once. The sequenced sample consisted of blood. All receptors come from a woman aged 80 or older in good health.

V and J are TRBV28 and TRBJ1-6; the D is unclear. The V gene's germline CDR1 is MDHEN and CDR2 SYDVKM. V was pared by 4 bases and J by 5 bases, with 12 bases between. The CDR3 has 15 residues. Here the CDR3 DNA reads TGTGCCAGCAGTTCTCACAACCCGAATAATTCACCCCTCCACTTT. It yields the protein CASSSHNPNNSPLHF.

The chain has TRBV5-1 and TRBJ2-5; no reliable D call. Germline CDR1 and CDR2: SGHRS and YFSETQ. The CDR3 contains 12 residues. V gave up 3 bases and J gave up 5 bases, with 8 bases separating them. For the CDR3, the DNA is TGCGCCAGCAGCTATCGGCCCGAGACCCAGTACTTC. Protein: CASSYRPETQYF.

This clonotype was seen once. A much larger clone differs from this one at a single base, so this may be a read error. V usage is TRBV27 and J usage is TRBJ2-5; perhaps TRBD2 as D (6 bases). This CDR3 is 15 amino acids long. Germline CDR1 MNHEY, CDR2 SMNVEV (reference sequence). Trimming took off 9 bases at V and 3 bases at J, with 20 bases between the two ends. The chain's CDR3 is CARGGVGFSEETQYF. CDR3 nucleotides: TGTGCCAGGGGGGGTGTGGGGTTTTCGGAAGAGACCCAGTACTTC.

This clonotype has more than one count but fewer than ten. This rearrangement joins TRBV6-2 or TRBV6-3 to TRBJ1-2; no firm D call. Trimming removed 5 bases from V and 4 bases from J, with 11 bases in between. Germline assignment: CDR1 MNHEY and CDR2 SVGEGT. This CDR3 has 13 residues. Here the CDR3 reads CASSRVGIYGYTF. CDR3 in DNA: TGTGCCAGCAGTAGGGTGGGCATCTATGGCTACACCTTC.

As for this clonotype: This sequence may be a read error, since a much larger clone differs from it by one base. The genes are TRBV3-1 and TRBJ1-2; 8 nucleotides align to TRBD1. CDR1 is LGHDT, CDR2 YNNKEL, per germline (reference sequence). This CDR3 comprises 14 residues. V was clipped by 8 bases and J by 1 base; unmatched bases: 6. Written as DNA, the CDR3 is TGTGCCAGCGGACAGGGTTTGGTTAACTATGGCTACACCTTC. Translating gives CASGQGLVNYGYTF.

The sample holds a few counts of this clonotype. The V and J genes are TRBV3-1 and TRBJ2-1; D perhaps matches TRBD2 (5 bases). This CDR3 has 16 amino acids. Germline CDR1 LGHDT, CDR2 YNNKEL (reference sequence). The ends were cut back, 3 bases at V and 4 bases at J, with 16 bases in the middle. Here the CDR3 reads CASSQPGGDFYNEQFF. As DNA, the CDR3 is TGTGCCAGCAGCCAGCCTGGAGGAGACTTTTACAATGAGCAGTTCTTC.

The chain combines TRBV5-6 with TRBJ1-2, with a weak D call TRBD1 (5 bases). V was pared by 4 bases and J by 8 bases, with 12 bases between. Germline V gives CDR1 SGHDT, CDR2 YYEEEE. CDR3 size: 12 residues. The CDR3 nucleotides are TGTGCCAGCAGCCCGGGACGACTAGGCTACACCTTC. Its protein product is CASSPGRLGYTF.

This clonotype occurred a few times. The genes are TRBV4-3 and TRBJ2-4; possible D gene TRBD2, 6 bases. The V end was cut by 0 bases, the J end by 8 bases, with 14 bases between. The CDR3 contains 15 residues. Germline CDR1 and CDR2: LGHNA and YSLEER. The CDR3 nucleotides read TGCGCCAGCAGCCAAGATGGGACGGGAGAGGACATTCAGTACTTC. Translating gives CASSQDGTGEDIQYF.